This T cell receptor beta chain was obtained from a study of T cell responses to AZD1222 COVID-19 vaccine. TCRdb keeps only in-frame clones here, not all; method: immunoSEQ multiplex PCR. The sample contains 70,000 to 80,000 clones, 86% of which appear only once. This clone appeared a single time. The antigen is unknown. V was clipped by 2 bases and J by 1 base; unmatched bases: 9. CDR3 size: 17 residues. Germline CDR1 is SGHTS and CDR2 is YDEGEE. Study results and limitations: Vaccination with two AZD1222 doses was followed by a rise in Spike-specific TCR breadth and depth. Spike was spanned by vaccine-associated CD4 TCRs, with dominance at 160-218 and 743-854.

V gene TRBV5-8 combines with J gene TRBJ2-3; 8 bases are shared with TRBD2. This clonotype was sampled from an adult in good health. Specimen: peripheral blood, collected on day 0 of AZD1222 vaccination. The CDR3 DNA sequence: TGTGCCAGCAGCTTAAAACGGGAGGGCCTCGGCACAGATACGCAGTATTTT. It encodes CASSLKREGLGTDTQYF.